This T cell receptor (beta chain) was sequenced for a study of T cell responses to AZD1222 COVID-19 vaccine. Here immunoSEQ multiplex PCR was the method, and the copy in TCRdb shows in-frame clones only, minus some. The data contain over 100,000 clones, about 86% of them singletons. As for this clone: Its antigen is unknown.

Whole-study findings and limits: Unmutated regions of variants are reportedly targeted by nearly half of spike-specific TCRs. After the peak T cell response, and only then, were repertoires sampled. The donor group comprised mostly white British people and more females; the analysis possibly underestimated clonal diversity.

V was pared by 5 bases and J by 10 bases, with 16 bases between. From germline, CDR1 is SGHNT and CDR2 YYREEE (reference sequence). This CDR3 is built from 14 residues. The input for sequencing was peripheral blood, taken on day 0 of AZD1222 vaccination. V and J are TRBV5-4 and TRBJ1-6, with D possibly matching TRBD1 (5 bases). The source of this sequence is an adult in good health. The CDR3 nucleotides read TGTGCCAGCAGTTACGACAGTCGGGAATCACCCCTCCACTTT. It is translated as CASSYDSRESPLHF.